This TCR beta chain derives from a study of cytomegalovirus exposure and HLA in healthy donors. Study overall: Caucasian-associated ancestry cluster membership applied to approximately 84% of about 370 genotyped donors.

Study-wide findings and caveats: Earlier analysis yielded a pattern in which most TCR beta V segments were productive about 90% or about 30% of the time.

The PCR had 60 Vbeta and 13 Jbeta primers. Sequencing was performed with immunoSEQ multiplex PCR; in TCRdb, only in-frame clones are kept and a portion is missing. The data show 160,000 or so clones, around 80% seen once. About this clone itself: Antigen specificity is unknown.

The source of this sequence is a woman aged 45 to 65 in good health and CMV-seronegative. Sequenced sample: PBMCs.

CDR3 nucleotides: TGCGCCAGCAGCCAAGAACAGGGGCAGGGATACGAGCAGTACTTC. Its protein product is CASSQEQGQGYEQYF. The genes are TRBV4-3 and TRBJ2-7, with 7 bases fitting TRBD1. Trimming removed 0 bases from V and 4 bases from J; junction bases left unmatched: 6. Germline CDR1 reads LGHNA; CDR2 reads YSLEER. CDR3 length equals 15 residues.